This T cell receptor beta chain was captured in a study of neoadjuvant anti-PD-1 for oral cavity cancer. For the study at large: Non-progressing patients received a fourth nivolumab dose near day 43, then surgery on days 50-56.

Stage II-IVA oral cavity squamous cell carcinoma was new and untreated by systemic or radiation therapy. These oral cavity squamous cell carcinomas were HPV-negative and locally advanced. Blood cells were analyzed directly, without culture or expansion. Only in-frame clones appear in the TCRdb table, and some are missing; sequencing was by immunoSEQ multiplex PCR. Counted here are approximately 67,000 clones, around 83% occurring once; the ten biggest clones make up approximately 3%. Trimming cost V 5 bases and J 2 bases, with 15 bases left between them. CDR1 MNHEY and CDR2 SMNVEV come from the germline V gene (reference sequence). The CDR3 is 15 residues long.

This sequence joins TRBV27 and TRBJ1-1, with D unresolved. This specimen consisted of PBMCs, obtained before nivolumab (anti-PD-1) treatment. This clonotype was obtained from a person between 35 and 79 years old with oral cavity squamous cell carcinoma. The CDR3 spells CASSPSGIGNTEAFF. CDR3 sequence (DNA): TGTGCCAGCAGTCCCTCAGGAATAGGTAACACTGAAGCTTTCTTT.